One and the same sample provided the 32 T cell receptor beta chains below, sequenced in a study of prognosis after radiotherapy for stage I lung cancer. The authors amplified TCR beta CDR3 from genomic DNA using two-round multiplex PCR. With primers specific to each TRBV and TRBJ gene, the first-round PCR was performed. One entry per CDR3 protein results from TCRdb running MiXCR on the multiplex PCR reads. The sample has 17,000 or so distinct CDR3 sequences; roughly 28% are singletons. Sequencing used PBMCs, obtained before or after stereotactic body radiation therapy (not recorded which). The receptors here all came from a donor aged 50 or older with non-small cell lung cancer.

V usage is TRBV19 and J usage is TRBJ2-7; 9 bases map to TRBD2. V shed 6 bases, J shed 4 bases, and the junction held 13 bases outside the gene matches. This CDR3 spans 16 amino acids. Germline V lookup: CDR1 LNHDA, CDR2 SQIVND (reference sequence). This chain's CDR3 is CASSHWCGRVKYEQYF. The CDR3 coding sequence is TGTGCCAGTAGCCACTGGTGCGGGAGGGTTAAGTACGAGCAGTACTTC.

This clonotype was seen at least ten times. DNA for the CDR3: TGTGCCTGGAGTGTATCAGGGGCAAGCTCCTATAATTCACCCCTCCACTTT. Encoded protein: CAWSVSGASSYNSPLHF. The rearrangement uses TRBV30 and TRBJ1-6; possibly TRBD1 for D (6 bases). Trimming left V 0 bases short and J 0 bases short, with 12 bases between. Germline V gene sequence: CDR1 GTSNPN, CDR2 SVGIG (reference sequence). This CDR3 is 17 amino acids long.

This clonotype has a count of ten or more. The chain employs TRBV13 and TRBJ2-7; TRBD2 aligns across 10 bases. Germline V CDR1 and CDR2: PRHDT, FYEKMQ (reference sequence). V shed 8 bases and J 3 bases; nucleotides not matched to a gene: 10. CDR3 length: 15 residues. The chain's CDR3 is CASQERTSGNYEQYF. The CDR3 DNA is TGTGCCAGCCAAGAACGGACTAGCGGCAACTACGAGCAGTACTTC.

Details on this clonotype: Given a far larger clone just one base away, this is likely a sequencing read error. The chain employs TRBV6-5 and TRBJ2-7; D tentatively reads TRBD1 or TRBD2 (5 bases each). V gave up 6 bases and J gave up 2 bases, with 11 bases separating them. From germline, CDR1 is MNHEY and CDR2 SVGAGI. The CDR3 length is 13 residues. CDR3 bases: TGTGCCAGCAGGAAGACGGGACCCTACGAGCAGTACTTC. Amino acids: CASRKTGPYEQYF.

The sample holds many counts of this clonotype. The CDR3 nucleotides are TGTGCCAGTAATACACAGGGGGCGCCTGGAAACACCATATATTTT. This gives the protein CASNTQGAPGNTIYF. The genes are TRBV19 and TRBJ1-3; 9 bases match TRBD1. CDR1 is LNHDA, CDR2 SQIVND, per germline (reference sequence). CDR3 length: 15 amino acids. The V gene end was trimmed by 7 bases and the J gene end by 2 bases; junction bases not matched to a gene: 6.

This clonotype was counted many times. The V and J genes are TRBV20-1 and TRBJ2-1; D is perhaps TRBD1 (6 bases). Germline CDR1 reads DFQATT; CDR2 reads SNEGSKA (reference sequence). The CDR3 extends over 15 amino acids. V lost 1 base and J lost 6, with 16 bases in between. The chain's CDR3 is CSARVRDTRLNEQFF. In DNA form, the CDR3 reads TGCAGTGCTAGAGTGAGGGACACCCGCCTCAATGAGCAGTTCTTC.

Of note for this clonotype: The junction departs from germline at one end; a sequencing error may be responsible. The chain is built from TRBV6-2 or TRBV6-3 and TRBJ1-2; perhaps TRBD1 as D (5 bases). From germline, CDR1 is MNHEY and CDR2 SVGEGT. The CDR3 has 15 amino acids. The CDR3 region is CASKEGTGNNYCYTF. CDR3 bases: TGTGCCAGCAAAGAAGGAACAGGAAATAACTATTGCTACACCTTC.

This clonotype was recorded many times. The chain joins TRBV7-3 to TRBJ2-7; 9 positions match TRBD2. Germline V CDR1 and CDR2: SGHTA, FQGTGA. CDR3 length equals 15 residues. The V and J ends lost 4 bases and 5 bases, in that order; junction bases with no gene match: 9. The CDR3, as DNA: TGTGCCAGCAGCTCCGGGACTAGCAGTTGGGACGAGCAGTACTTC. The encoded protein is CASSSGTSSWDEQYF.

This clonotype was seen at least ten times. V gene TRBV14 combines with J gene TRBJ1-3, with a possible D match to TRBD1 (6 bases). Germline values: CDR1 SGHDN, CDR2 FVKESK. CDR3 length equals 13 residues. The V end was cut by 5 bases, the J end by 6 bases, with 11 bases between. CDR3 nucleotide sequence: TGTGCCAGCAGCTCCCGACAGGAAAACACCATATATTTT. As protein: CASSSRQENTIYF.

This clonotype has ten or more counts. The J gene is TRBJ2-3, the V gene TRBV10-3; no definite D call. The CDR3 runs to 14 residues. V was shortened by 7 bases and J by 0 bases, with 11 bases between the two germline ends. The germline V gene has CDR1 ENHRY and CDR2 SYGVKD. CDR3 residues: CAINGFSSTDTQYF. CDR3 coding DNA: TGTGCCATCAACGGGTTTTCAAGCACAGATACGCAGTATTTT.

There are many counts of this clonotype. This sequence joins TRBV6-8 and TRBJ2-7, with 9 bases identical to TRBD2. The CDR3 contains 14 residues. Per germline, CDR1 MNHGY and CDR2 SAAAGT. The trim removed 7 bases at V and 2 bases at J, leaving 6 bases unmatched. CDR3 protein: CASKSIAGAYEQYF. DNA of the CDR3: TGTGCCAGCAAGAGCATAGCGGGAGCCTACGAGCAGTACTTC.

This clonotype was observed many times. This chain connects TRBV19 to TRBJ2-5, with TRBD1 as a possible D gene (5 bases). Deletions cut 2 bases from V and 3 bases from J, with 10 bases between. Germline loops: CDR1 LNHDA, CDR2 SQIVND (reference sequence). There are 14 residues in the CDR3. The CDR3 coding sequence is TGTGCCAGTAGTATAAGACAGAGAAAAGAGACCCAGTACTTC. The encoded protein is CASSIRQRKETQYF.

Points on this clonotype: At one of its ends the junction is not consistent with the germline gene, which may arise from a read error. The J gene is TRBJ1-2, the V gene TRBV20-1; TRBD1 aligns across 7 bases. The CDR3 spans 14 residues. Per the germline V gene, CDR1 is DFQATT and CDR2 is SNEGSKA (reference sequence). CDR3 in amino acids: CSARDGGQIYRYTF. CDR3 in DNA: TGCAGCGCTAGAGATGGGGGACAGATATATCGCTACACCTTC.

This clonotype has a count of ten or more. This sequence joins TRBV20-1 and TRBJ1-5; D ambiguous. Germline V gene sequence: CDR1 DFQATT, CDR2 SNEGSKA (reference sequence). The CDR3 is 14 residues long. The germline V and J ends were trimmed by 3 bases and 0 bases, with 9 bases remaining between them. The CDR3 spells CSASSGDSNQPQHF. DNA of the CDR3: TGCAGTGCTAGTTCTGGGGATAGCAATCAGCCCCAGCATTTT.

The table lists this clonotype with many counts. The chain combines TRBV19 with TRBJ1-1; the D is unclear. Germline CDR1 and CDR2: LNHDA and SQIVND (reference sequence). The CDR3 consists of 13 residues. Trimming left V 3 bases short and J 1 base short, with 6 bases between. The CDR3 protein is CASSIGPNTEAFF. The CDR3 nucleotides are TGTGCCAGTAGTATTGGTCCGAACACTGAAGCTTTCTTT.

In the case of this clonotype: A far larger clone is a single base away, which makes a read error likely. V usage is TRBV7-9 and J usage is TRBJ1-6; 9 bases are a match to TRBD1. Germline V gene data show CDR1 as SEHNR and CDR2 as FQNEAQ (reference sequence). This CDR3 is built from 16 residues. V lost 5 bases to trimming and J lost 7 bases; unmatched junction nucleotides: 9. The CDR3 loop reads CASSGRDRVRNSPLHF. Written as DNA, the CDR3 is TGTGCCAGCAGCGGGAGGGACAGGGTAAGGAATTCACCCCTCCACTTT.

This clonotype appeared once. At one end, the junction sequence differs from germline, possibly due to a read error. The chain joins TRBV5-4 to TRBJ2-2, with TRBD2 identical over 9 bases. The CDR3 has 16 residues. The V gene's germline CDR1 is SGHNT and CDR2 YYREEE (reference sequence). The CDR3 bases are TGTGCCAGCAGCTTGGAGTATAGCGGGAGAGCCGGGAAGCTGTTTTTT. Translation gives CASSLEYSGRAGKLFF.

Concerning this clonotype: This likely reflects a read error, since a far larger clone is one base away. The V and J genes are TRBV6-4 and TRBJ2-5; D not resolved. Trimming pared 3 bases from V and 9 bases from J, leaving 5 bases between. Per germline, CDR1 MRHNA and CDR2 SNTAGT. The CDR3 spans 10 residues. The CDR3 sequence is CASSELAQYF. In DNA form, the CDR3 reads TGTGCCAGCAGTGAGTTAGCCCAGTACTTC.

This clonotype was counted many times. V and J are TRBV19 and TRBJ1-5; tentative D call: TRBD1 (6 bases). The CDR3 is 17 amino acids. The germline V gene has CDR1 LNHDA and CDR2 SQIVND (reference sequence). Trimming removed 5 bases at V and 0 bases at J, with 17 bases between. CDR3 coding DNA: TGTGCCAGTAGTTCCCGGGACAACACGTATAGCAATCAGCCCCAGCATTTT. Translation gives CASSSRDNTYSNQPQHF.

This clonotype has ten or more counts. The chain combines TRBV5-1 with TRBJ2-1, with 8 bases identical to TRBD2. The CDR3 contains 16 residues. Germline V gene data show CDR1 as SGHRS and CDR2 as YFSETQ. The V gene end was trimmed by 5 bases and the J gene end by 2 bases; junction bases not matched to a gene: 9. The CDR3, as DNA: TGCGCCAGCAGGTCGCCGGCGGGAGGTACCTACAATGAGCAGTTCTTC. This codes for CASRSPAGGTYNEQFF.

By sample share, this clonotype is medium-sized. V usage is TRBV7-6 and J usage is TRBJ2-7; 8 bases are shared with TRBD1. Germline lookup yields CDR1 SGHVS and CDR2 FNYEAQ. The CDR3 is 14 residues long. Germline trimming cut 7 bases from V and 6 bases from J; bases unmatched to any gene: 11. The CDR3 sequence: CASTPGTGLREQYF. CDR3 nucleotides: TGTGCCAGCACCCCAGGGACAGGTTTGCGCGAGCAGTACTTC.

This clonotype has at least ten counts. The rearrangement joins TRBV27 to TRBJ2-7; a possible D gene is TRBD2 (7 bases). Trimming removed 7 bases at V and 4 bases at J, with 23 bases between. CDR3 length equals 16 residues. The germline V gene has CDR1 MNHEY and CDR2 SMNVEV (reference sequence). For the CDR3, the DNA is TGTGCCAGCATCCTCCTCAGGGGTGCGGGGGTTTACGAGCAGTACTTC. Its protein product is CASILLRGAGVYEQYF.

This clonotype appeared many times. V is TRBV4-3 and J is TRBJ1-1; D is uncertain. The CDR3 runs 16 residues. V lost 0 bases and J lost 1, with 12 bases in between. CDR1 and CDR2 from the germline V gene are LGHNA and YSLEER. The CDR3 here is CASSQERFGRNTEAFF. CDR3 in DNA: TGCGCCAGCAGCCAAGAGCGGTTTGGCCGGAACACTGAAGCTTTCTTT.

The chain recombines TRBV3-1 with TRBJ2-2, with D maybe TRBD1 (6 bases). V was pared by 2 bases and J by 4 bases, with 14 bases between. The CDR3 runs 16 residues. Per the germline V gene, CDR1 is LGHDT and CDR2 is YNNKEL (reference sequence). The CDR3 spells CASSQHGTCGTGELFF. The DNA for the CDR3 is TGTGCCAGCAGCCAACATGGGACATGTGGCACCGGGGAGCTGTTTTTT.

A remark on this clonotype: As the CDR3 is not closed by the conserved phenylalanine or tryptophan, this likely results from a read error. Because the CDR3's place on the DNA is in doubt, the DNA is left out and the CDR3 is given as listed by TCRdb. The chain couples TRBV11-3 to TRBJ2-7; the table's D call TRBD1 went unverified against the DNA. CDR1 SGHNT and CDR2 YENEEA come from the germline V gene. Ends included, the CDR3 has 12 residues. The CDR3 sequence: CASSPGGGAEYL.

Details on this clonotype: A much larger clonotype is one base distant, so this may be a read error. V usage is TRBV16 and J usage is TRBJ1-3; D ambiguous. Trimming left V 0 bases short and J 2 bases short, with 14 bases between. The CDR3 has 17 amino acids. The germline V gene has CDR1 KGHSY and CDR2 FQNENV. The CDR3 protein is CASSQSPRTYTGNTIYF. The CDR3 nucleotides are TGTGCCAGCAGCCAATCCCCCAGGACTTACACTGGAAACACCATATATTTT.

This clonotype was detected ten times or more. The chain is built from TRBV27 and TRBJ1-2, with 7 nucleotides matching TRBD1. The germline V gene has CDR1 MNHEY and CDR2 SMNVEV (reference sequence). This CDR3 has 14 residues. With V trimmed by 3 bases and J by 4 bases, 5 bases remained unmatched. The CDR3 loop is CASSFSGGSYGYTF. The CDR3 DNA sequence: TGTGCCAGCAGTTTCTCAGGGGGATCCTATGGCTACACCTTC.

There are many counts of this clonotype. One base away lies a much larger clone, so this may be a sequencing read error. V usage is TRBV6-9 and J usage is TRBJ2-6; D is tentatively TRBD1 or TRBD2 (5 bases each). From germline, CDR1 is MNHGY and CDR2 SVAAGI. The CDR3 is made up of 18 amino acids. V dropped 3 bases and J dropped 0 bases, with 15 bases sitting between them. This CDR3 is CASSYSPGTVSGANVLTF. The CDR3 nucleotides are TGTGCCAGCAGTTACTCTCCCGGGACGGTCTCTGGGGCCAACGTCCTGACTTTC.

Concerning this clonotype itself: Given a far larger clone just one base away, this is likely a sequencing read error. The gene calls are TRBV6-9 and TRBJ1-5; possible D gene TRBD1, 6 bases. Germline assignment: CDR1 MNHGY and CDR2 SVAAGI. This CDR3 is built from 15 residues. Trimming shortened V by 3 bases and J by 2 bases, and 11 bases separated the two germline ends. The CDR3 here is CASSYDRSGNQPQHF. CDR3 sequence (DNA): TGTGCCAGCAGTTACGACAGGTCCGGCAATCAGCCCCAGCATTTT.

This clonotype is labeled as medium-sized. The chain combines TRBV11-2 with TRBJ2-1; TRBD1 might be the D (6 bases). The CDR3 loop spans 15 amino acids. V was shortened by 2 bases and J by 5 bases, with 13 bases between the two germline ends. The germline V gene has CDR1 SGHAT and CDR2 FQNNGV. Here the CDR3 DNA reads TGTGCCAGCAGCTTAACGCCAGGGGCAAACAATGAGCAGTTCTTC. Translation gives CASSLTPGANNEQFF.

About this clonotype itself: Being one base from a much bigger clone, this may be a read error. This sequence joins TRBV2 and TRBJ2-2, with a tentative D call TRBD2 (5 bases). The germline V gene has CDR1 SNHLY and CDR2 FYNNEI. This CDR3 is 14 amino acids long. Trimming stripped 11 bases from V and 8 bases from J, with 21 bases between. DNA for the CDR3: TGTGCCGGCATTCCCGGCTCCGCGGGTGGGGAGCTGTTTTTT. Protein: CAGIPGSAGGELFF.

Comment on this clonotype: This could be a read error, since a much larger clone is one nucleotide away. The gene calls are TRBV18 and TRBJ2-5; maybe TRBD2 (6 bases). The V gene's germline CDR1 is KGHSH and CDR2 LQKENI. V was cut by 0 bases and J by 9 bases, with 14 bases left in between. The length of the CDR3 is 14 residues. The chain's CDR3 is CASSPPNGREAQYF. Here the CDR3 DNA reads TGTGCCAGCTCACCACCGAATGGCAGGGAGGCCCAGTACTTC.